This T cell receptor (beta chain) was captured by sequencing in a study of Graves' ophthalmopathy and Graves' hyperthyroidism listed by TCRdb under 2018. Some background on the complete study: Peripheral blood samples were taken at the time of initial diagnosis, before any treatment was given. In total, over 130 blood samples were TCR-sequenced: fewer than 50 ophthalmopathy, some 75 hyperthyroidism and approximately 17 hyperthyroidism-to-ophthalmopathy patients. The study used signatures of the TCR beta repertoire to tell Graves' ophthalmopathy apart from Graves' hyperthyroidism and to predict which patients would progress to ophthalmopathy. T-cell repertoires of thyroid tissue and blood were compared in more than five hyperthyroidism patients. An independent validation cohort comprised some 19 hyperthyroidism patients and some 16 patients who later progressed from hyperthyroidism to ophthalmopathy. The 100 discovery patients were randomly divided into training and test sets at a 7:3 ratio. To explore V-J signatures distinguishing ophthalmopathy from hyperthyroidism, a discovery set of 100 patients (more than 40 ophthalmopathy, 57 stable hyperthyroidism) was enrolled. Following sample collection, hyperthyroidism patients were given methimazole at a starting dose of 30 mg daily, and ophthalmopathy patients were given high-dose intravenous methylprednisolone. Overall study outcomes, separate from this receptor: Among expanded thyroid clonotypes with frequency above 0.001, most also showed up in blood, which suggests that blood repertoires may reflect the thyroid immune response. In validation, the model predicted ophthalmopathy progression with about 70% sensitivity and about 77% specificity; 12 predicted patients were CT-confirmed with GO in a median of approximately 6.5 months. Sample size was not predetermined statistically, and investigators were not blinded to group allocation. The 13-signature model separated ophthalmopathy from stable hyperthyroidism with approximately 88% sensitivity and less than 83% specificity in cross-validation, and 80%/75% in the test set.

For repertoire sequencing, the TCR beta CDR3 regions were amplified from RNA transcripts. A first-round RT-PCR used HTBI primers with the Qiagen OneStep RT-PCR kit, followed by a second-round multiplex PCR, size selection and purification. The libraries underwent paired-end sequencing with 100 bp reads on an Illumina HiSeq2000. In the source study's methods: SOAPnuke was used to process the reads, throwing out any read that had adapters, had uncalled bases, had a mean Phred below 15, or lacked an exact constant-primer or identifier match. High-quality paired reads were merged with COPE v1.2.5. Each unique nucleotide sequence was defined as a clonotype, and clonotypes were aligned to IMGT TRB V, D and J references with MiTCR v1.1. Only V-J combinations with frequency above 0.0001 were analysed, covering approximately 99% of repertoires. For each V-J combination, a TCR clonal expansion and chaos score was defined as F50 clonal expansion divided by the chaos observed in the TCRdist matrix. Features were reduced by Welch's t-statistics and random forest to 10 to 15 V-J combinations, which fed a naive Bayes classifier. Thyroid-blood repertoire similarity was quantified with the Morisita-Horn index. In TCRdb, the public reads were trimmed at Q25 with fastp and aligned with MiXCR, with productive beta chains retained. Each entry merges the rows of one CDR3 protein and shows their most common DNA and genes. Clone size and V and J calls follow TCRdb, not the original study. For this sample there are some 160,000 distinct CDR3 sequences; approximately 40% appear just once. Less than 9.5% of the sample is in the top ten clones.

Ophthalmopathy patients had moderately to severely active disease, Clinical Activity Score of at least 3, NOSPECS grade of at least 4, and disease duration under 3 months. Patients were excluded if they had other autoimmune diseases, uncontrolled infections, pregnancy or lactation. Diagnosis relied on clinical symptoms, serum thyroxine, TRAb, thyroid ultrasound and orbital computed tomography. Using Ficoll-Paque density gradient centrifugation, PBMCs were isolated from 10 ml of fresh peripheral blood. Total RNA was extracted using Trizol reagent, and RNA quality was checked on an Agilent 2100 Bioanalyzer. The junction shows trimming of 4 bases on V and 5 bases on J, plus 15 bases between the germline ends. The cysteine opens and the phenylalanine closes a CDR3 of 14 amino acids. Just CDR3 DNA is preserved here, 42 bases in frame from base 1. For CDR1 and CDR2, the germline V gene lists MDHEN and SYDVKM.

This clonotype was detected many times. The target of this receptor is not known. No much larger clone exists at a distance of one base, and base qualities are not known. The chain is encoded by TRBV28 joined to TRBJ2-7; the best D guess is TRBD1, with 5 bases matching. The sample taken for sequencing was peripheral blood. The clonotype originates from a man aged 30 to 45 with Graves' ophthalmopathy. Donor details come from another sample of the same person, matched by shared clones. The CDR3 protein sequence reads: CASSSHMGLDEQYF. In nucleotide form, the sequence is TGTGCCAGCAGTTCCCACATGGGGCTAGACGAGCAGTACTTC.